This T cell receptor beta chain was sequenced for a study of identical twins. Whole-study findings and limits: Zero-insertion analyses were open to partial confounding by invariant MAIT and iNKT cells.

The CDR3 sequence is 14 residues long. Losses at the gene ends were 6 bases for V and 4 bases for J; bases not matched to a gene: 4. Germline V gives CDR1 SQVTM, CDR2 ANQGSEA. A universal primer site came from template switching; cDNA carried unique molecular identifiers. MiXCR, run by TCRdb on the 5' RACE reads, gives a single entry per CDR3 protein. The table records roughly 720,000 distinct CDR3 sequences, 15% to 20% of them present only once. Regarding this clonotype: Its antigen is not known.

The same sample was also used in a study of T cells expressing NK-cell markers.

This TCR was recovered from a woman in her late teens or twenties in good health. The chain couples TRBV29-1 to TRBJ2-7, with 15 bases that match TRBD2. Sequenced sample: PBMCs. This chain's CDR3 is CSVRTSGRGYEQYF. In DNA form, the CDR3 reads TGCAGCGTCAGGACTAGCGGGAGGGGGTACGAGCAGTACTTC.